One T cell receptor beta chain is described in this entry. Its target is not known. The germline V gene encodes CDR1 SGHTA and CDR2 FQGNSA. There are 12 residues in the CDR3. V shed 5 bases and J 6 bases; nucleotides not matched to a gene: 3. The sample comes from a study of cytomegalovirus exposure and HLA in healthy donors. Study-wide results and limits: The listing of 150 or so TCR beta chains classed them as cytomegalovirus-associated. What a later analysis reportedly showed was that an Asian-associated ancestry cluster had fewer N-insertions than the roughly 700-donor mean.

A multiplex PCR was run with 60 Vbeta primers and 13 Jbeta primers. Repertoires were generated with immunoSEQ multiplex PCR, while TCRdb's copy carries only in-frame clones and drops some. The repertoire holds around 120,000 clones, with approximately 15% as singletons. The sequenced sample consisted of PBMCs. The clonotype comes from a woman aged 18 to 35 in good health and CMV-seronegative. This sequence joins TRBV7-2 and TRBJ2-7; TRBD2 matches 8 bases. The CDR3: CASSPRGGEQYF. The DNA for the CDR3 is TGTGCCAGCAGCCCACGGGGGGGCGAGCAGTACTTC.